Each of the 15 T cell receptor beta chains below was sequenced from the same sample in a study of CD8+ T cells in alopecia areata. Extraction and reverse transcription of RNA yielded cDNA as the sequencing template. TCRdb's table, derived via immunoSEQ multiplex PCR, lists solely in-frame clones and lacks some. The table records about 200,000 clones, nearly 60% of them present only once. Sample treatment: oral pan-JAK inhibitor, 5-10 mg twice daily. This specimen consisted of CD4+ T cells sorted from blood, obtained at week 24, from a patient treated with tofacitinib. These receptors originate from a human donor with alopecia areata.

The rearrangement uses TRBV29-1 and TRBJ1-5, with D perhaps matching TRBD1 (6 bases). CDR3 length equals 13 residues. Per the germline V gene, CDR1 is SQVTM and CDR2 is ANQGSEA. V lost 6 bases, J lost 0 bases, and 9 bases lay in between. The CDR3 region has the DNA TGCAGCGTGGGGGCGGATAGCAATCAGCCCCAGCATTTT. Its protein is CSVGADSNQPQHF.

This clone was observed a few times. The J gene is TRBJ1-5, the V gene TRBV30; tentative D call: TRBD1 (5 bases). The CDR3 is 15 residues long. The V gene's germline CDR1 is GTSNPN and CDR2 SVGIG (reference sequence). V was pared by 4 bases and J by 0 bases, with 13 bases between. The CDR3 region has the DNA TGTGCCTGGACCACCGGGGGGTATAGCAATCAGCCCCAGCATTTT. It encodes CAWTTGGYSNQPQHF.

The CDR3 DNA sequence: TGTGCCAGCAGTTACCCACAGGGGGCGAGTGGGACTGAAGCTTTCTTT. This encodes CASSYPQGASGTEAFF. The gene calls are TRBV27 and TRBJ1-1, with TRBD1 matching 9 bases. CDR1 is MNHEY, CDR2 SMNVEV, per germline (reference sequence). V trimming: 4 bases; J trimming: 5 bases; junction bases outside the gene matches: 11. This CDR3 is built from 16 residues.

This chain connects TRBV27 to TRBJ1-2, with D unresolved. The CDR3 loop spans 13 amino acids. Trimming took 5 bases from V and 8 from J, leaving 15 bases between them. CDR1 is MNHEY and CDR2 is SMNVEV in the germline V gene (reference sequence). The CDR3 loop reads CASSTREGRGYTF. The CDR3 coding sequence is TGTGCCAGCAGTACTAGGGAAGGTCGGGGCTACACCTTC.

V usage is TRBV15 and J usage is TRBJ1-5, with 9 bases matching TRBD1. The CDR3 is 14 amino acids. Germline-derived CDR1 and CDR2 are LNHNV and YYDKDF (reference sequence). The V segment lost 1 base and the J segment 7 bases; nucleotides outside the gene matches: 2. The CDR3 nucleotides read TGTGCCACCAGCAGAGGGGGACAGGGACAGCCCCAGCATTTT. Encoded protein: CATSRGGQGQPQHF.

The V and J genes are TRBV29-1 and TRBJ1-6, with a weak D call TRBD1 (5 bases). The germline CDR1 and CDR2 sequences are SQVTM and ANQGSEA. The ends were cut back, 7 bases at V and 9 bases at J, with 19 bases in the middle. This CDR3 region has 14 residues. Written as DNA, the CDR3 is TGCAGCGGTCGACCGGTCCATGGGGCTTCACCCCTCCACTTT. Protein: CSGRPVHGASPLHF. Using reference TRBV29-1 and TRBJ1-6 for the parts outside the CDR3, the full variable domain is SAVISQKPSRDICQRGTSLTIQCQVDSQVTMMFWYRQQPGQSLTLIATANQGSEATYESGFVIDKFPISRPNLTFSTLTVSNMSPEDSSIYLCSGRPVHGASPLHFGNGTRLTVT.

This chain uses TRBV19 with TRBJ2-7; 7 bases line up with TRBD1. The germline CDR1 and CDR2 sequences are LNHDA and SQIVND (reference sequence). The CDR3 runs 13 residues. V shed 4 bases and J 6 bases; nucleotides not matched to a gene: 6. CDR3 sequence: CASSKQGRLEQYF. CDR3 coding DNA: TGTGCCAGTAGTAAACAGGGGCGGCTCGAGCAGTACTTC.

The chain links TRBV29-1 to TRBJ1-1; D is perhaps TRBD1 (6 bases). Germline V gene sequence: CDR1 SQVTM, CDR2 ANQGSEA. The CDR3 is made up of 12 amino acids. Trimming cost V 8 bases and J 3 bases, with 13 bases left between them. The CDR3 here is CSTGKGDTEAFF. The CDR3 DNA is TGCAGCACGGGTAAGGGGGACACTGAAGCTTTCTTT.

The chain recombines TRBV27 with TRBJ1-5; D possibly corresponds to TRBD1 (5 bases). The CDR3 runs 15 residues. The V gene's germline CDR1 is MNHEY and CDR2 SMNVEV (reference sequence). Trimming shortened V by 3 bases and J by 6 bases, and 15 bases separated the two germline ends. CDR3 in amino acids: CASSLGLGRAQPQHF. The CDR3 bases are TGTGCCAGCAGTTTGGGTTTGGGGCGTGCTCAGCCCCAGCATTTT.

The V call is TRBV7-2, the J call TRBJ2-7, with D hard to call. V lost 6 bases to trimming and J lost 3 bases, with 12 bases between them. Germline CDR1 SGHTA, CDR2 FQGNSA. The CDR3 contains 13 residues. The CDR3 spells CASSQTVSYEQYF. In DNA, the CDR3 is TGTGCCAGCAGTCAAACAGTGAGCTACGAGCAGTACTTC.

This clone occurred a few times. The CDR3 DNA reads as TGTGCCAGCAGCCCGCAGGGTAGCAATCAGCCCCAGCATTTT. Translating it yields CASSPQGSNQPQHF. The chain joins TRBV2 to TRBJ1-5; tentatively, D is TRBD1 (5 bases). Between the trimmed V and J ends, which lost 6 bases and 0 bases, there was a span of 9 bases. The CDR3 runs to 14 residues. The germline V gene encodes CDR1 SNHLY and CDR2 FYNNEI.

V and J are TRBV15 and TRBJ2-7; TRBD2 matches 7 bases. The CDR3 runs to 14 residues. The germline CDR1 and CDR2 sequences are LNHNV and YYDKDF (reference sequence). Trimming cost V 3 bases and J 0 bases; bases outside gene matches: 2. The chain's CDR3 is CATSSTSDSYEQYF. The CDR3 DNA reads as TGTGCCACCAGCAGCACTAGCGACTCCTACGAGCAGTACTTC. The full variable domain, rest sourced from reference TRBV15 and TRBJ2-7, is DAMVIQNPRYQVTQFGKPVTLSCSQTLNHNVMYWYQQKSSQAPKLLFHYYDKDFNNEADTPDNFQSRRPNTSFCFLDIRSPGLGDTAMYLCATSSTSDSYEQYFGPGTRLTVT.

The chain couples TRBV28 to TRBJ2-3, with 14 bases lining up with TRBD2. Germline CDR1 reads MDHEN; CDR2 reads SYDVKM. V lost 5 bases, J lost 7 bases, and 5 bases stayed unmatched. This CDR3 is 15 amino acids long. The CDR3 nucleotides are TGTGCCAGCAGTGGGACTAGCGGGAGCCGTTATACGCAGTATTTT. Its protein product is CASSGTSGSRYTQYF.

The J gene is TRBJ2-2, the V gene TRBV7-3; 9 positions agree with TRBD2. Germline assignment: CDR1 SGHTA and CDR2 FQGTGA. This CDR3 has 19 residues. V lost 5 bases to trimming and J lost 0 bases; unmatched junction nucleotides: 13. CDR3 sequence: CASSPHPAGGLTNTGELFF. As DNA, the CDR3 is TGTGCCAGCAGCCCCCACCCAGCGGGGGGATTGACGAACACCGGGGAGCTGTTTTTT. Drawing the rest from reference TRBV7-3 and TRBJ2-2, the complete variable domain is GAGVSQTPSNKVTEKGKYVELRCDPISGHTALYWYRQSLGQGPEFLIYFQGTGAADDSGLPNDRFFAVRPEGSVSTLKIQRTERGDSAVYLCASSPHPAGGLTNTGELFFGEGSRLTVL.

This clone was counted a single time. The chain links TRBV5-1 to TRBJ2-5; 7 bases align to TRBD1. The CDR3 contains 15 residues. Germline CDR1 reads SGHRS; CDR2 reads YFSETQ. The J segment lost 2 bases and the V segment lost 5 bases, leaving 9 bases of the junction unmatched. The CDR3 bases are TGCGCCAGCAGAGATGTCCGGGACAGTCAAGAGACCCAGTACTTC. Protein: CASRDVRDSQETQYF.